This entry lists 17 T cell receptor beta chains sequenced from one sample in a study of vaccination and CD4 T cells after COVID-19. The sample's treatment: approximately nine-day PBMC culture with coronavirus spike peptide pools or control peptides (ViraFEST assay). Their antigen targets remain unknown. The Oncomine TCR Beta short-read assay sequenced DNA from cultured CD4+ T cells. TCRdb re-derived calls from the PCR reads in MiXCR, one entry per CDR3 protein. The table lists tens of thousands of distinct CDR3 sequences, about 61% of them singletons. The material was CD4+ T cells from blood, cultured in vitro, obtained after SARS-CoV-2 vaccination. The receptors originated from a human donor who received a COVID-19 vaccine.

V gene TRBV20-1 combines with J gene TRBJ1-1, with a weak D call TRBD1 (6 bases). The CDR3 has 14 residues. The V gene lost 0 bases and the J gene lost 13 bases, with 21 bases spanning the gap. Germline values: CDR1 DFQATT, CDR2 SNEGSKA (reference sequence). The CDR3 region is CSARDVSSSRGVFF. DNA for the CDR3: TGCAGTGCTAGAGATGTTTCTTCATCTAGGGGGGTTTTCTTT.

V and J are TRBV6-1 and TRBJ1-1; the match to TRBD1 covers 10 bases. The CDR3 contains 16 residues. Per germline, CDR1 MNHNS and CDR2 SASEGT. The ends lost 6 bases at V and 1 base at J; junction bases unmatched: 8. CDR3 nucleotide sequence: TGTGCCAGCAGCCACCGACAGGGGGCACGGAACACTGAAGCTTTCTTT. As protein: CASSHRQGARNTEAFF.

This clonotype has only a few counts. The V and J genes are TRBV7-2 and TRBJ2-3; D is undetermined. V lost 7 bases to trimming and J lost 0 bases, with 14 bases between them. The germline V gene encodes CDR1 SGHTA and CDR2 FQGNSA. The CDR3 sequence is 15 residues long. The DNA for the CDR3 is TGTGCCAGCACCCGCTCGGCGGCAAGCACAGATACGCAGTATTTT. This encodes CASTRSAASTDTQYF.

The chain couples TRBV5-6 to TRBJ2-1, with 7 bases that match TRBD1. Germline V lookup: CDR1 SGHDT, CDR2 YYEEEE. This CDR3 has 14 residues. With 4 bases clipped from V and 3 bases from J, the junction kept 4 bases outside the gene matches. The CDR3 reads CASSARQGYNEQFF. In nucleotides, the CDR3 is TGTGCCAGCAGCGCGAGACAGGGCTACAATGAGCAGTTCTTC.

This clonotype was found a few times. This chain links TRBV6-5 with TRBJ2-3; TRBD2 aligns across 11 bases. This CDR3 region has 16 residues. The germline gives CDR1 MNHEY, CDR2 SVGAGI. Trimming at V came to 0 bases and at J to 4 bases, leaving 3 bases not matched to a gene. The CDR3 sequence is CASSYSTSGESDTQYF. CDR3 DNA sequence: TGTGCCAGCAGTTACTCGACTAGCGGGGAGTCAGATACGCAGTATTTT.

The CDR3 sequence is CASSNRVNYGYTF. CDR3 bases: TGTGCCAGCAGTAACAGGGTCAACTATGGCTACACCTTC. V gene TRBV6-4 combines with J gene TRBJ1-2; D may be TRBD1 (6 bases). V was trimmed by 5 bases and J by 2 bases, leaving 9 bases between them. CDR1 and CDR2 (germline): MRHNA, SNTAGT. This CDR3 region has 13 residues.

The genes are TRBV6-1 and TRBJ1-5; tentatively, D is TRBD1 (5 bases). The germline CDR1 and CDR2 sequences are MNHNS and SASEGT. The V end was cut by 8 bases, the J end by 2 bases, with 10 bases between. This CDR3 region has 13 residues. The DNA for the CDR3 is TGTGCCAGCGTTCGAGGGGGCAATCAGCCCCAGCATTTT. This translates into CASVRGGNQPQHF.

CDR3 amino acids: CASSQVFSDDQPQHF. DNA of the CDR3: TGTGCCAGCAGCCAAGTCTTTTCGGATGATCAGCCCCAGCATTTT. The gene calls are TRBV4-2 and TRBJ1-5; no clear D. V dropped 1 base and J dropped 5 bases, with 12 bases sitting between them. The CDR3 length is 15 residues. The germline V gene has CDR1 LGHNA and CDR2 YNFKEQ.

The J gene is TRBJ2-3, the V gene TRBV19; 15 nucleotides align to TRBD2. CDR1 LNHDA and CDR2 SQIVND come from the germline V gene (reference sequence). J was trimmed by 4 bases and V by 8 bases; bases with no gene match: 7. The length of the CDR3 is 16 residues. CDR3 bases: TGTGCCAGTGGGGGACTAGCGGGGGGTAGCGCAGATACGCAGTATTTT. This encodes CASGGLAGGSADTQYF.

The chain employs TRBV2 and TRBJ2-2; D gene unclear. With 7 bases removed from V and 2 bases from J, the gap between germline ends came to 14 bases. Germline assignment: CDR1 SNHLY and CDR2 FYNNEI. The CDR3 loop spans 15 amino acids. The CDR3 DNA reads TGTGCCAGCACCGGCGAAGTCTTAAACACCGGGGAGCTGTTTTTT. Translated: CASTGEVLNTGELFF.

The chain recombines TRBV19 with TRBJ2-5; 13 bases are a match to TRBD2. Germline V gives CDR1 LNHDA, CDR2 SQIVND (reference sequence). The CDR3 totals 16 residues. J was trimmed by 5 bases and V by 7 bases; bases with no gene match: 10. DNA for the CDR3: TGTGCCAGTACCTCCGGACTAGCGGGGGCCGGGGAGACCCAGTACTTC. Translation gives CASTSGLAGAGETQYF.

CDR3 DNA: TGTGCCAGCAGAAGACCGGGACAGGGGACCTACGAGCAGTACTTC. This sequence encodes CASRRPGQGTYEQYF. The chain recombines TRBV2 with TRBJ2-7, with 10 positions matching TRBD1. CDR3 length: 15 residues. Germline CDR1 SNHLY, CDR2 FYNNEI. J lost 2 bases, V lost 6 bases, and 7 bases had no gene match.

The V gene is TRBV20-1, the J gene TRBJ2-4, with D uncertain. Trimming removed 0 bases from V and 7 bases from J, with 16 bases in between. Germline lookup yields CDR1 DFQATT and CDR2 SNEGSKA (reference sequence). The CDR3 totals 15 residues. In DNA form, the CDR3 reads TGCAGTGCTAGAGATTTGCAAGATTTGTGGAACATTCAGTACTTC. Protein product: CSARDLQDLWNIQYF.

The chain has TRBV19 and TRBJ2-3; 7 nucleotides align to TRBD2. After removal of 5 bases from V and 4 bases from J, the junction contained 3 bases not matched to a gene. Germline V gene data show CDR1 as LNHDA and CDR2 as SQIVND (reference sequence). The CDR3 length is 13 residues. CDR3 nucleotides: TGTGCCAGTAGTCCGGGGGGAGCAGATACGCAGTATTTT. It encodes CASSPGGADTQYF.

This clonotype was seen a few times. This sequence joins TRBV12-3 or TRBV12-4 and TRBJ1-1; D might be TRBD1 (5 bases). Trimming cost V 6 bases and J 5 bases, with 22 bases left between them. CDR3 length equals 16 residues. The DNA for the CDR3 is TGTGCCAGCAGCCCAAATCGGGGTGGGGGAGGGACTGAAGCTTTCTTT. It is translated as CASSPNRGGGGTEAFF.

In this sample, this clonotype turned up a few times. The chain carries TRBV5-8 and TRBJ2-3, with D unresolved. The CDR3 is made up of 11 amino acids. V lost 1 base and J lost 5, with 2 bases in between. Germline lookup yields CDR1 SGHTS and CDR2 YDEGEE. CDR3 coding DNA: TGTGCCAGCAGCTTGATAGATACGCAGTATTTT. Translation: CASSLIDTQYF.

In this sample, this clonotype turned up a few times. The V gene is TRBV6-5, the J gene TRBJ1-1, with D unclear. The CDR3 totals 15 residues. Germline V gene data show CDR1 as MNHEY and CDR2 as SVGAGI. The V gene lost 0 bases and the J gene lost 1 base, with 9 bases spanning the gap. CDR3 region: CASSYSGAANTEAFF. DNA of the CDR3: TGTGCCAGCAGTTACTCGGGAGCGGCGAACACTGAAGCTTTCTTT.